This entry lists 8 T cell receptor beta chains sequenced from one sample in a study of T-cell reconstitution after alpha-beta-depleted transplantation in children. The authors prepared the TCRbeta library with unique molecular identifiers. TCRdb fed the PCR reads into MiXCR, producing one record per CDR3 protein. The sample has over 400,000 distinct CDR3 sequences, 43% seen once. The sequencing used PBMCs, collected before TCRalphabeta/CD19-depleted stem cell transplant. These receptor sequences come from a girl aged 2-15 years with aplastic anemia, due to receive a stem cell transplant.

In this sample, this clonotype turned up many times. The chain carries TRBV5-1 and TRBJ2-1; no firm D call. V lost 0 bases to trimming and J lost 8 bases, with 12 bases between them. CDR3 length: 14 residues. CDR1 is SGHRS, CDR2 YFSETQ, per germline. DNA for the CDR3: TGCGCCAGCAGCTTGGCGGAGATTTTTTATGAGCAGTTCTTC. Its protein is CASSLAEIFYEQFF.

This chain uses TRBV7-9 with TRBJ2-1; no definite D call. Trimming took off 0 bases at V and 8 bases at J, with 5 bases between the two ends. CDR1 is SEHNR, CDR2 FQNEAQ, per germline (reference sequence). This CDR3 region has 12 residues. As DNA, the CDR3 is TGTGCCAGCAGCTTAGCATGGGATGAGCAGTTCTTC. Translation: CASSLAWDEQFF.

The chain carries TRBV18 and TRBJ2-3; TRBD2 aligns across 10 bases. Germline trimming cut 1 base from V and 4 bases from J; bases unmatched to any gene: 11. This CDR3 has 18 amino acids. Per germline, CDR1 KGHSH and CDR2 LQKENI. This CDR3 reads CASSPRMRSGREADTQYF. In nucleotides, the CDR3 is TGTGCCAGCTCACCACGCATGCGCAGCGGGAGGGAGGCAGATACGCAGTATTTT. The full variable domain, rest sourced from reference TRBV18 and TRBJ2-3, is NAGVMQNPRHLVRRRGQEARLRCSPMKGHSHVYWYRQLPEEGLKFMVYLQKENIIDESGMPKERFSAEFPKEGPSILRIQQVVRGDSAAYFCASSPRMRSGREADTQYFGPGTRLTVL.

The chain's CDR3 is CASSLGPGDPYNEQFF. The CDR3 DNA sequence: TGTGCCAGCAGTTTAGGACCAGGGGACCCCTACAATGAGCAGTTCTTC. The chain has TRBV12-3 or TRBV12-4 and TRBJ2-1, with TRBD1 as a possible D gene (6 bases). There are 16 residues in the CDR3. V was pared by 1 base and J by 2 bases, with 12 bases between.

This clonotype was found many times. Here the CDR3 DNA reads TGTGCCAGCAGCAAAGGGACCTTGAGGACCGGGGAGCTGTTTTTT. Protein sequence: CASSKGTLRTGELFF. This rearrangement joins TRBV7-9 to TRBJ2-2; D may match TRBD1 or TRBD2 (5 bases each). CDR3 size: 15 residues. Per germline, CDR1 SEHNR and CDR2 FQNEAQ (reference sequence). The V end lost 5 bases, the J end lost 5 bases, and 15 bases lay between the germline ends.

This clonotype appeared a few times. The chain links TRBV30 to TRBJ2-5; D possibly corresponds to TRBD1 (6 bases). Per germline, CDR1 GTSNPN and CDR2 SVGIG (reference sequence). V shed 6 bases and J shed 0 bases, with 11 bases lying between them. The length of the CDR3 is 13 residues. The CDR3 is CACEQGNQETQYF. In nucleotides, the CDR3 is TGTGCCTGCGAACAGGGTAACCAAGAGACCCAGTACTTC.

This clonotype was seen more than once but under ten times. The chain couples TRBV6-1 to TRBJ2-7; 7 bases are shared with TRBD2. Trimming at V came to 6 bases and at J to 3 bases, leaving 5 bases not matched to a gene. Germline CDR1 is MNHNS and CDR2 is SASEGT. The CDR3 consists of 13 residues. Written as DNA, the CDR3 is TGTGCCAGCAGCCTGGGACTAATCTACGAGCAGTACTTC. As protein: CASSLGLIYEQYF.

The chain joins TRBV27 to TRBJ2-1; 9 positions agree with TRBD2. Germline lookup yields CDR1 MNHEY and CDR2 SMNVEV (reference sequence). Trimming removed 11 bases from V and 5 bases from J; junction bases left unmatched: 10. The CDR3 has 14 amino acids. CDR3 DNA sequence: TGTGCCTGTTCGAGCGGGAGGACTAACAATGAGCAGTTCTTC. As protein: CACSSGRTNNEQFF.